What follows are 29 T cell receptor beta chains derived from one specimen sequenced in a study of blood T cell repertoires in COVID-19. Method: immunoSEQ multiplex PCR; TCRdb's copy keeps in-frame clones and lacks some. Here the sample spans some 67,000 clones, around nine tenths being singletons. Sequences were obtained from peripheral blood. The receptor source for this set is a woman of 80 years or more with acute or convalescent COVID-19.

This chain uses TRBV5-1 with TRBJ2-7; 7 bases agree with TRBD1. This CDR3 is built from 15 residues. Germline V gene lookup returns CDR1 SGHRS and CDR2 YFSETQ. V dropped 5 bases and J dropped 2; count of bases not matched to a gene: 10. CDR3 nucleotide sequence: TGCGCCAGCAGTACAGGGGACCCTCTCGCCTACGAGCAGTACTTC. Protein: CASSTGDPLAYEQYF. Filled out from reference TRBV5-1 and TRBJ2-7, the complete variable domain reads KAGVTQTPRYLIKTRGQQVTLSCSPISGHRSVSWYQQTPGQGLQFLFEYFSETQRNKGNFPGRFSGRQFSNSRSEMNVSTLELGDSALYLCASSTGDPLAYEQYFGPGTRLTVT.

There are a few counts of this clone. The CDR3 loop reads CASSQLAGYEQYF. Written as DNA, the CDR3 is TGTGCCAGCAGCCAACTAGCGGGGTACGAGCAGTACTTC. The gene calls are TRBV3-1 (or the pseudogene TRBV3-2) and TRBJ2-7, with TRBD2 matching over 9 bases. Per germline, CDR1 LGHDT and CDR2 YNNKEL (reference sequence). CDR3 length: 13 residues. V was pared by 2 bases and J by 4 bases, with 0 bases of the junction left unmatched.

J is TRBJ1-5 and V is TRBV21-1. TRBV21-1 is deemed a pseudogene. This CDR3 spans 21 amino acids. The CDR3 DNA follows: TGTGCCAGCAGCAAAGGTCCATCCCCCGGGGCCCTGGCGGGGGCATTTCAGCCCCAGCATTTT. Protein sequence: CASSKGPSPGALAGAFQPQHF.

The J gene is TRBJ2-2, the V gene TRBV4-3; D uncertain. This CDR3 spans 16 amino acids. With 0 bases removed from V and 0 bases from J, the gap between germline ends came to 8 bases. The germline V gene encodes CDR1 LGHNA and CDR2 YSLEER. The CDR3 spells CASSQEGAANTGELFF. In nucleotides, the CDR3 is TGCGCCAGCAGCCAAGAAGGAGCCGCGAACACCGGGGAGCTGTTTTTT.

This chain links TRBV5-4 with TRBJ2-1; 9 bases line up with TRBD1. The J segment lost 0 bases and the V segment lost 6 bases, leaving 4 bases of the junction unmatched. This CDR3 comprises 15 residues. CDR1 and CDR2 (germline): SGHNT, YYREEE (reference sequence). The CDR3 sequence: CASTNRGPSYNEQFF. The CDR3 DNA is TGTGCCAGCACGAACAGGGGGCCCTCCTACAATGAGCAGTTCTTC.

V is TRBV7-2 and J is TRBJ2-3; TRBD2 matches at 9 bases. Germline CDR1 reads SGHTA; CDR2 reads FQGNSA. With 5 bases clipped from V and 8 bases from J, the junction kept 14 bases outside the gene matches. CDR3 length: 16 amino acids. CDR3: CASSLTRAGGGTTQYF. CDR3 coding DNA: TGTGCCAGCAGCCTGACCCGAGCGGGGGGCGGAACTACGCAGTATTTT.

This clone has only a few counts. This rearrangement joins TRBV2 to TRBJ1-5; D is ambiguous. This CDR3 spans 13 amino acids. Deletions cut 2 bases from V and 4 bases from J, with 6 bases between. Germline values: CDR1 SNHLY, CDR2 FYNNEI. CDR3 in DNA: TGTGCCAGCAGTGAAAACAGTAATCAGCCCCAGCATTTT. This translates into CASSENSNQPQHF.

CDR3 bases: TGCGCCAGCAGCCAAGGGCCCATTACTAGCGTGCACTCCTACGAGCAGTACTTC. Amino acids: CASSQGPITSVHSYEQYF. V is TRBV4-1 and J is TRBJ2-7; 7 nucleotides agree with TRBD2. V trimming: 1 base; J trimming: 0 bases; junction bases outside the gene matches: 12. Germline V gene lookup returns CDR1 MGHRA and CDR2 YSYEKL. CDR3 size: 18 residues.

This chain joins TRBV6-2 or TRBV6-3 and TRBJ1-1; tentatively, D is TRBD1 (5 bases). The V end lost 4 bases, the J end lost 1 base, and 13 bases lay between the germline ends. The CDR3 runs to 15 residues. Germline V gene lookup returns CDR1 MNHEY and CDR2 SVGEGT. The CDR3 here is CASSSPGAPNTEAFF. Here the CDR3 DNA reads TGTGCCAGCAGTTCCCCTGGGGCTCCGAACACTGAAGCTTTCTTT.

This clone was counted a single time. The chain joins TRBV21-1 to TRBJ1-5; the D segment call TRBD1 is taken from the table without a DNA check. TRBV21-1 is a known pseudogene. The length of the CDR3 is 14 residues. CDR3 nucleotides: TGTGCCAGCAGCCTCAGGGGGGCATATCAGCCCCAGCATTTT. Translated: CASSLRGAYQPQHF.

The gene calls are TRBV28 and TRBJ1-1, with D hard to call. Germline V gene data show CDR1 as MDHEN and CDR2 as SYDVKM. The CDR3 has 15 amino acids. V gave up 6 bases and J gave up 2 bases, with 16 bases separating them. CDR3 amino acids: CASSLALGQNTEAFF. DNA of the CDR3: TGTGCCAGCAGCTTGGCATTGGGCCAAAACACTGAAGCTTTCTTT.

The V call is TRBV5-1, the J call TRBJ2-2; TRBD2 might be the D (5 bases). The CDR3 extends over 15 amino acids. Germline lookup yields CDR1 SGHRS and CDR2 YFSETQ. Trimming took 2 bases from V and 4 from J, leaving 12 bases between them. The CDR3 here is CASSFGGWSTGELFF. CDR3 coding DNA: TGCGCCAGCAGCTTCGGCGGGTGGAGCACCGGGGAGCTGTTTTTT.

The CDR3 DNA sequence: TGTGCCAGCAGCTTAGACGGTAACACCGGGGAGCTGTTTTTT. Translated: CASSLDGNTGELFF. The rearrangement links TRBV7-2 to TRBJ2-2; D is ambiguous. Per germline, CDR1 SGHTA and CDR2 FQGNSA. This CDR3 contains 14 residues. Trimming took off 1 base at V and 2 bases at J, with 5 bases between the two ends.

V usage is TRBV5-1 and J usage is TRBJ1-2, with TRBD1 matching 9 bases. The V gene's germline CDR1 is SGHRS and CDR2 YFSETQ. The V and J ends lost 3 bases and 7 bases, in that order; junction bases with no gene match: 10. This CDR3 contains 15 residues. CDR3 DNA sequence: TGCGCCAGCAGCTCGACCTTAACAGGGGGCTCTGGCTACACCTTC. Amino acid sequence: CASSSTLTGGSGYTF.

V usage is TRBV11-2 and J usage is TRBJ2-6; D perhaps matches TRBD1 (7 bases). The germline V and J ends were trimmed by 5 bases and 0 bases, with 14 bases remaining between them. The CDR3 runs 17 residues. Germline V lookup: CDR1 SGHAT, CDR2 FQNNGV. The CDR3 spells CASSPQGGSSGANVLTF. In nucleotides, the CDR3 is TGTGCCAGCAGCCCCCAGGGGGGAAGCTCTGGGGCCAACGTCCTGACTTTC. Supplemented by reference TRBV11-2 and TRBJ2-6, the full variable domain reads EAGVAQSPRYKIIEKRQSVAFWCNPISGHATLYWYQQILGQGPKLLIQFQNNGVVDDSQLPKDRFSAERLKGVDSTLKIQPAKLEDSAVYLCASSPQGGSSGANVLTFGAGSRLTVL.

The chain has TRBV7-9 and TRBJ1-4; D is unresolved. CDR1 is SEHNR, CDR2 FQNEAQ, per germline (reference sequence). V lost 6 bases and J 7 bases, leaving 18 bases between the germline ends. The CDR3 is made up of 15 amino acids. The chain's CDR3 is CASRAPRGESEKLFF. The CDR3 nucleotides are TGTGCCAGCAGAGCCCCCCGGGGAGAAAGTGAAAAACTGTTTTTT.

This clone showed up just a few times. The chain links TRBV19 to TRBJ1-2; 7 nucleotides align to TRBD1. With 2 bases clipped from V and 4 bases from J, the junction kept 4 bases outside the gene matches. This CDR3 region has 14 residues. The V gene's germline CDR1 is LNHDA and CDR2 SQIVND (reference sequence). CDR3 in DNA: TGTGCCAGTAGTATATCTGACAGGGTCTATGGCTACACCTTC. Protein sequence: CASSISDRVYGYTF.

This chain joins TRBV27 and TRBJ2-1; no clear D. The germline CDR1 and CDR2 sequences are MNHEY and SMNVEV (reference sequence). The CDR3 is made up of 13 amino acids. Deletions cut 9 bases from V and 5 bases from J, with 14 bases between. CDR3 coding DNA: TGTGCCAGTCAGTCCCGGAGCCACAATGAGCAGTTCTTC. Translation gives CASQSRSHNEQFF.

This clone turned up a few times. The V call is TRBV2, the J call TRBJ1-2; D gene ambiguous. V lost 6 bases to trimming and J lost 4 bases, with 9 bases between them. Germline CDR1 and CDR2: SNHLY and FYNNEI. There are 12 residues in the CDR3. CDR3 DNA: TGTGCCAGCAGCCCGCCTATCTATGGCTACACCTTC. This encodes CASSPPIYGYTF.

The V gene is TRBV7-8, the J gene TRBJ1-1, with 9 nucleotides matching TRBD1. J gave up 0 bases and V 5 bases, and 7 bases lay outside the gene matches. This CDR3 region has 16 residues. The germline gives CDR1 SGHVS, CDR2 FQNEAQ. The CDR3 is CASSRPGQGMNTEAFF. The CDR3 DNA reads as TGTGCCAGCAGCCGGCCGGGACAGGGAATGAACACTGAAGCTTTCTTT.

The chain uses TRBV29-1 and TRBJ1-4, with a weak D call TRBD1 (6 bases). Deletions cut 4 bases from V and 3 bases from J, with 12 bases between. The CDR3 is made up of 14 amino acids. Germline lookup yields CDR1 SQVTM and CDR2 ANQGSEA. CDR3 sequence (DNA): TGCAGCGTTGGGTCAGGGGTTTCTAATGAAAAACTGTTTTTT. Protein sequence: CSVGSGVSNEKLFF.

The chain is built from TRBV10-3 and TRBJ2-1; D is possibly TRBD2 (5 bases). The germline gives CDR1 ENHRY, CDR2 SYGVKD. Trimming stripped 4 bases from V and 3 bases from J, with 22 bases between. This CDR3 contains 18 residues. In nucleotides, the CDR3 is TGTGCCATCAGTGCACTAGGACCCCAACTATTAATCTACAATGAGCAGTTCTTC. This sequence encodes CAISALGPQLLIYNEQFF.

The chain uses TRBV7-2 and TRBJ2-1; D may be TRBD1 (6 bases). Germline V gene data show CDR1 as SGHTA and CDR2 as FQGNSA. V was cut by 3 bases and J by 3 bases, with 12 bases left in between. The CDR3 spans 15 residues. DNA of the CDR3: TGTGCCAGCAGCTTTCGCAGGGGCCTCTACAATGAGCAGTTCTTC. It encodes CASSFRRGLYNEQFF.

This chain uses TRBV2 with TRBJ2-5; D perhaps matches TRBD1 (5 bases). The V end lost 2 bases, the J end lost 2 bases, and 12 bases lay between the germline ends. The CDR3 is 15 residues long. The V gene's germline CDR1 is SNHLY and CDR2 FYNNEI. The CDR3 reads CASSESRVGQETQYF. In DNA form, the CDR3 reads TGTGCCAGCAGTGAATCCAGGGTAGGGCAAGAGACCCAGTACTTC.

The chain recombines TRBV19 with TRBJ1-3; D gene uncertain. This CDR3 has 16 amino acids. Trimming cost V 4 bases and J 2 bases, with 15 bases left between them. Germline V gene data show CDR1 as LNHDA and CDR2 as SQIVND (reference sequence). Written as DNA, the CDR3 is TGTGCCAGTAGTAATTCGGTGGTGAGAACTGGAAACACCATATATTTT. This codes for CASSNSVVRTGNTIYF.

The chain has TRBV28 and TRBJ1-1; unclear D gene. CDR3 length equals 15 residues. Trimming shortened V by 4 bases and J by 1 base, and 13 bases separated the two germline ends. CDR1 and CDR2 (germline): MDHEN, SYDVKM. In DNA form, the CDR3 reads TGTGCCAGCAGTTCCCGGGGAGGGTCGAACACTGAAGCTTTCTTT. Its translation: CASSSRGGSNTEAFF.

The rearrangement joins TRBV4-2 to TRBJ2-7; 16 nucleotides match TRBD2. J was trimmed by 4 bases and V by 2 bases; bases with no gene match: 2. The CDR3 totals 16 residues. Per germline, CDR1 LGHNA and CDR2 YNFKEQ. The CDR3 region has the DNA TGTGCCAGCAGCCAAACGGGACTAGCGGGAGGGTACGAGCAGTACTTC. It yields the protein CASSQTGLAGGYEQYF.

Here the CDR3 DNA reads TGTGCCAGCAGCTTATGGGACAGACTCTACGAGCAGTACTTC. Translating it yields CASSLWDRLYEQYF. This chain links TRBV7-2 with TRBJ2-7; 7 positions agree with TRBD1. The CDR3 sequence is 14 residues long. Trimming cost V 2 bases and J 3 bases; bases outside gene matches: 4. CDR1 is SGHTA, CDR2 FQGNSA, per germline. Full variable domain (outside the CDR3, taken from reference TRBV7-2 and TRBJ2-7): GAGVSQSPSNKVTEKGKDVELRCDPISGHTALYWYRQSLGQGLEFLIYFQGNSAPDKSGLPSDRFSAERTGGSVSTLTIQRTQQEDSAVYLCASSLWDRLYEQYFGPGTRLTVT.

As to this clone: Since the CDR3 does not end with the conserved phenylalanine or tryptophan, this likely comes from a read error. Because the CDR3's place on the DNA is in doubt, the DNA is left out and the CDR3 is given as listed by TCRdb. The rearrangement uses TRBV5-3 and TRBJ1-6; the tabulated D call, TRBD1, remains unverified against the DNA. TRBV5-3 is sorted into the ORF group, with uncertain function. The CDR3 spans 12 residues, counting both ends. The CDR3 spells CARSLERDRGSV.